These 18 T cell receptor beta chains came from one sample sequenced in a study of OX40 agonist ivuxolimab in advanced cancers. Only in-frame clones appear in the TCRdb table, and some are missing; sequencing was by immunoSEQ multiplex PCR. Of 100,000 to 150,000 clones in the sample, around 90% were seen once. Sequencing used CD4+ or CD8+ T cells sorted from blood, obtained in a trial of the OX40 agonist ivuxolimab. The receptors shown here come from an adult with an advanced solid tumor such as melanoma, head and neck, liver or kidney cancer.

The chain combines TRBV5-6 with TRBJ1-4; D possibly corresponds to TRBD1 (5 bases). Trimming left V 0 bases short and J 6 bases short, with 12 bases between. This CDR3 contains 15 residues. The germline V gene encodes CDR1 SGHDT and CDR2 YYEEEE. CDR3: CASSLDPGRHEKLFF. The DNA for the CDR3 is TGTGCCAGCAGCTTGGACCCAGGGAGGCATGAAAAACTGTTTTTT.

The rearrangement links TRBV5-8 to TRBJ2-7, with no clear D. The CDR3 has 14 amino acids. V lost 4 bases and J 0 bases, leaving 11 bases between the germline ends. CDR1 SGHTS and CDR2 YDEGEE come from the germline V gene. CDR3 loop: CASSPQWGSYEQYF. Written as DNA, the CDR3 is TGTGCCAGCAGCCCCCAGTGGGGCTCCTACGAGCAGTACTTC.

This chain uses TRBV7-2 with TRBJ1-5; D is ambiguous. The germline V and J ends were trimmed by 1 base and 7 bases, with 11 bases remaining between them. CDR3 length: 14 residues. The germline V gene has CDR1 SGHTA and CDR2 FQGNSA. The CDR3 sequence is CASSLDRSGQPQHF. CDR3 nucleotides: TGTGCCAGCAGCTTAGACCGTTCGGGACAGCCCCAGCATTTT. The whole variable domain, remainder taken from reference TRBV7-2 and TRBJ1-5, is GAGVSQSPSNKVTEKGKDVELRCDPISGHTALYWYRQSLGQGLEFLIYFQGNSAPDKSGLPSDRFSAERTGGSVSTLTIQRTQQEDSAVYLCASSLDRSGQPQHFGDGTRLSIL.

The chain carries TRBV21-1 and TRBJ1-2; the listed D gene, TRBD1, was not tested against the DNA. TRBV21-1 is marked as a pseudogene. The CDR3 covers 15 residues. CDR3 amino acids: CASSKWDRGRDGYTF. DNA of the CDR3: TGTGCCAGCAGCAAATGGGACAGGGGGCGTGATGGCTACACCTTC.

The genes are TRBV1 and TRBJ1-2. TRBV1 is a pseudogene. This CDR3 is 16 amino acids long. The CDR3 loop is CTSSQDHPGINYGYTF. DNA of the CDR3: TGCACCAGCAGCCAAGATCATCCGGGGATTAACTATGGCTACACCTTC.

This rearrangement joins TRBV19 to TRBJ2-2, with D possibly TRBD2 on 6 matching bases. This CDR3 spans 19 amino acids. Trimming cost V 5 bases and J 0 bases, with 22 bases left between them. Germline lookup yields CDR1 LNHDA and CDR2 SQIVND (reference sequence). In DNA form, the CDR3 reads TGTGCCAGTAGTTTTTCTAGGTTTATTGGGACTTCGAACACCGGGGAGCTGTTTTTT. Encoded protein: CASSFSRFIGTSNTGELFF.

The chain is built from TRBV25-1 and TRBJ1-3; TRBD1 might be the D (5 bases). Deletions cut 3 bases from V and 0 bases from J, with 9 bases between. From germline, CDR1 is MGHDK and CDR2 SYGVNS. The CDR3 totals 15 residues. CDR3: CASSEGRFSGNTIYF. The CDR3 DNA follows: TGTGCCAGCAGTGAGGGACGGTTCTCTGGAAACACCATATATTTT.

This clone was seen just once. V usage is TRBV10-3 and J usage is TRBJ1-4; D possibly corresponds to TRBD1 (5 bases). The V gene's germline CDR1 is ENHRY and CDR2 SYGVKD. The V and J ends lost 0 bases and 8 bases respectively, with 10 bases between them. The CDR3 is 14 amino acids. CDR3 protein: CAISESGGGEKLFF. CDR3 DNA: TGTGCCATCAGTGAGTCTGGGGGGGGAGAAAAACTGTTTTTT.

This rearrangement joins TRBV28 to TRBJ2-7, with D hard to call. The CDR3 runs to 13 residues. Deletions cut 3 bases from V and 2 bases from J, with 8 bases between. CDR1 MDHEN and CDR2 SYDVKM come from the germline V gene. DNA of the CDR3: TGTGCCAGCAGTTTCGACACACCCTACGAGCAGTACTTC. Residues: CASSFDTPYEQYF.

The chain recombines TRBV25-1 with TRBJ2-1; D is perhaps TRBD2 (6 bases). The germline V and J ends were trimmed by 5 bases and 0 bases, with 14 bases remaining between them. The CDR3 runs 16 residues. Germline lookup yields CDR1 MGHDK and CDR2 SYGVNS. CDR3 DNA sequence: TGTGCCAGCAGTCGGAGGGGCGGTAGCTCCTACAATGAGCAGTTCTTC. This translates into CASSRRGGSSYNEQFF.

V is TRBV5-1 and J is TRBJ2-7; TRBD2 matches 7 bases. The germline CDR1 and CDR2 sequences are SGHRS and YFSETQ. CDR3 length: 15 amino acids. The V gene end was trimmed by 4 bases and the J gene end by 6 bases; junction bases not matched to a gene: 13. The CDR3 loop reads CASSPTVPGGLEQYF. Here the CDR3 DNA reads TGCGCCAGCAGCCCGACAGTTCCGGGAGGTCTCGAGCAGTACTTC.

This clone was observed a single time. The gene calls are TRBV7-9 and TRBJ1-1, with unresolved D. Trimming left V 3 bases short and J 5 bases short, with 10 bases between. The CDR3 is made up of 13 amino acids. The germline CDR1 and CDR2 sequences are SEHNR and FQNEAQ (reference sequence). The CDR3 here is CASSLRERTEAFF. CDR3 nucleotides: TGTGCCAGCAGCTTGAGGGAAAGGACTGAAGCTTTCTTT. Combining the CDR3 with reference TRBV7-9 and TRBJ1-1 gives the whole variable domain DTGVSQNPRHKITKRGQNVTFRCDPISEHNRLYWYRQTLGQGPEFLTYFQNEAQLEKSRLLSDRFSAERPKGSFSTLEIQRTEQGDSAMYLCASSLRERTEAFFGQGTRLTVV.

The rearrangement joins TRBV5-1 to TRBJ1-3; no definite D call. The CDR3 runs 14 residues. Germline V gives CDR1 SGHRS, CDR2 YFSETQ. The ends were cut back, 3 bases at V and 2 bases at J, with 9 bases in the middle. This CDR3 is CASSSDTTGNTIYF. As DNA, the CDR3 is TGCGCCAGCAGCTCCGACACAACTGGAAACACCATATATTTT.

The DNA for the CDR3 is TGTGCCAGCAGCTTCAGGGCCTCGAGCGGCTATGGCTACACCTTC. Protein sequence: CASSFRASSGYGYTF. This chain connects TRBV7-2 to TRBJ1-2, with a possible D match to TRBD1 (5 bases). This CDR3 comprises 15 residues. Trimming shortened V by 3 bases and J by 4 bases, and 15 bases separated the two germline ends. Germline V gene data show CDR1 as SGHTA and CDR2 as FQGNSA.

V gene TRBV28 combines with J gene TRBJ2-1, with no clear D. Germline V gene sequence: CDR1 MDHEN, CDR2 SYDVKM. V gave up 3 bases and J gave up 3 bases, with 9 bases separating them. The CDR3 spans 14 residues. The CDR3 sequence is CASSFVGFYNEQFF. CDR3 DNA sequence: TGTGCCAGCAGTTTTGTGGGTTTCTACAATGAGCAGTTCTTC.

The chain recombines TRBV7-8 with TRBJ1-1; 7 bases are shared with TRBD1. Trimming cost V 3 bases and J 0 bases; bases outside gene matches: 1. Germline CDR1 SGHVS, CDR2 FQNEAQ. CDR3 length equals 14 residues. CDR3 loop: CASSLGQLNTEAFF. CDR3 coding DNA: TGTGCCAGCAGCTTGGGACAGCTGAACACTGAAGCTTTCTTT.

The chain is built from TRBV6-6 and TRBJ1-3; no reliable D call. Trimming shortened V by 6 bases and J by 4 bases, and 16 bases separated the two germline ends. Germline V gene data show CDR1 as MNHNY and CDR2 as SVGAGI (reference sequence). This CDR3 region has 15 residues. DNA of the CDR3: TGTGCCAGCAGGAGGGAAGGTTTGGGAGGAAACACCATATATTTT. It codes for CASRREGLGGNTIYF.

The chain couples TRBV27 to TRBJ1-3; 7 positions agree with TRBD1. The J segment lost 3 bases and the V segment lost 5 bases, leaving 4 bases of the junction unmatched. The CDR3 is 14 residues long. Germline V gene sequence: CDR1 MNHEY, CDR2 SMNVEV (reference sequence). CDR3 amino acids: CASSPNRGGNTIYF. Here the CDR3 DNA reads TGTGCCAGCAGTCCCAACAGGGGTGGAAACACCATATATTTT.